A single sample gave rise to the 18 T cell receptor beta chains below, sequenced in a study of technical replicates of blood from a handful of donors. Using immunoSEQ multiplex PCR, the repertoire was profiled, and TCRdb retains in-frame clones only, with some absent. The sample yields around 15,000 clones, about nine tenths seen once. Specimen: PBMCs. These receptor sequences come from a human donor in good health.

CDR3 nucleotide sequence: TGTGCCAGCGGGGGCCTTAGCGGGAGGGCCTACAATGAGCAGTTCTTC. Translation: CASGGLSGRAYNEQFF. This chain joins TRBV27 and TRBJ2-1; 11 nucleotides line up with TRBD2. V lost 8 bases and J lost 2; bases outside the gene matches: 8. Germline CDR1 is MNHEY and CDR2 is SMNVEV (reference sequence). The CDR3 is 16 amino acids.

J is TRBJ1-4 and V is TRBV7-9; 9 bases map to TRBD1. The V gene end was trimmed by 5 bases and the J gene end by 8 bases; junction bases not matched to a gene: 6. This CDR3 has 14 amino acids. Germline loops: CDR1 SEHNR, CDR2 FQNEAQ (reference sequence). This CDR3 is CASSPGQGSEKLFF. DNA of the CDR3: TGTGCCAGCAGCCCAGGACAGGGGAGCGAAAAACTGTTTTTT.

The CDR3 loop is CASSLTSDSGELFF. DNA for the CDR3: TGCGCCAGCAGCTTGACCAGCGATTCCGGGGAGCTGTTTTTT. This rearrangement joins TRBV5-1 to TRBJ2-2; D unclear. The germline V and J ends were trimmed by 1 base and 6 bases, with 10 bases remaining between them. CDR1 SGHRS and CDR2 YFSETQ come from the germline V gene. The CDR3 totals 14 residues.

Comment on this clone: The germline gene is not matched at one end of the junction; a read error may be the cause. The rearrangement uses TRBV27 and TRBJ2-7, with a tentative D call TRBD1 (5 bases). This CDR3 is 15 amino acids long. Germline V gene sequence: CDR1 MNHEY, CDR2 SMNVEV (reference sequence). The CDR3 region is CASSPNYGHSSEQYF. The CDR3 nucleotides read TGTGCCAGCAGTCCCAACTACGGACATTCCTCCGAGCAGTACTTC.

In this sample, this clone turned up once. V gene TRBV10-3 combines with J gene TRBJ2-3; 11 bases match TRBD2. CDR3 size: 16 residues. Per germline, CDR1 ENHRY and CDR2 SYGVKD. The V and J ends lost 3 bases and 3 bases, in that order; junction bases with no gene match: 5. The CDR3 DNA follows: TGTGCCATCAGTGACCCGTCTAGCGGGGGGACAGATACGCAGTATTTT. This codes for CAISDPSSGGTDTQYF.

CDR3 bases: TGTGCCAGCAGCTCCTGGACAGGGTTGTACGAGCAGTACTTC. Its protein product is CASSSWTGLYEQYF. The rearrangement joins TRBV7-9 to TRBJ2-7; 8 nucleotides align to TRBD1. Germline CDR1 is SEHNR and CDR2 is FQNEAQ (reference sequence). Trimming removed 4 bases from V and 4 bases from J; junction bases left unmatched: 6. CDR3 length: 14 amino acids.

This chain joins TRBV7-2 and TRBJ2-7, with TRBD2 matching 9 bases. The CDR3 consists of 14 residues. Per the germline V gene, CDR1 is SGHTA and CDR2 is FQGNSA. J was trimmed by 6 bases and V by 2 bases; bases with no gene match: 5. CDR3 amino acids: CASSLSGTSSEQYF. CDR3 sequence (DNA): TGTGCCAGCAGCTTAAGTGGGACTAGCAGCGAGCAGTACTTC. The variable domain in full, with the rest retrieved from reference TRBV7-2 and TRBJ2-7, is GAGVSQSPSNKVTEKGKDVELRCDPISGHTALYWYRQSLGQGLEFLIYFQGNSAPDKSGLPSDRFSAERTGGSVSTLTIQRTQQEDSAVYLCASSLSGTSSEQYFGPGTRLTVT.

CDR3 amino acids: CASSEGFSGRDTQYF. The DNA for the CDR3 is TGTGCCAGCAGTGAAGGATTCAGCGGGAGGGATACGCAGTATTTT. This sequence joins TRBV6-4 and TRBJ2-3, with 9 bases fitting TRBD2. The trim removed 3 bases at V and 6 bases at J, leaving 7 bases unmatched. This CDR3 is built from 15 residues. Per germline, CDR1 MRHNA and CDR2 SNTAGT.

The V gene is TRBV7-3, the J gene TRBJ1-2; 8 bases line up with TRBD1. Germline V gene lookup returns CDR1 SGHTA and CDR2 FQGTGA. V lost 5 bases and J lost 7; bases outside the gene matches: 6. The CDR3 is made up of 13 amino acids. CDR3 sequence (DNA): TGTGCCAGCAGCCTACAGGGGGACGGTGGCTACACCTTC. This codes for CASSLQGDGGYTF.

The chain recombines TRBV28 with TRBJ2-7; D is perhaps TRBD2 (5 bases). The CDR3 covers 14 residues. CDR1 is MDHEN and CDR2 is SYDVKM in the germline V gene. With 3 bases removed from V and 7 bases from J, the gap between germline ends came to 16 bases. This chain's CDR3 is CASSFRASHFEQYF. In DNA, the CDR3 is TGTGCCAGCAGTTTTAGGGCTAGCCACTTTGAGCAGTACTTC.

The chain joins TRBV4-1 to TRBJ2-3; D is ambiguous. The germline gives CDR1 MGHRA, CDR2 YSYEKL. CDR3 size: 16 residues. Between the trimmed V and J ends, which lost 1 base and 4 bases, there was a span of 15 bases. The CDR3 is CASSQVDLVSSDTQYF. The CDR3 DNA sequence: TGCGCCAGCAGCCAAGTAGATCTAGTGAGCTCAGATACGCAGTATTTT.

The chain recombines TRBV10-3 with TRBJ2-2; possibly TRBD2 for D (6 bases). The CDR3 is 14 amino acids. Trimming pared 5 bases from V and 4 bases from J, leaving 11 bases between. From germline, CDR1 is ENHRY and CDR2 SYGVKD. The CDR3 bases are TGTGCCATCAGTTTCGGGGGTCGCACCGGGGAGCTGTTTTTT. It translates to CAISFGGRTGELFF.

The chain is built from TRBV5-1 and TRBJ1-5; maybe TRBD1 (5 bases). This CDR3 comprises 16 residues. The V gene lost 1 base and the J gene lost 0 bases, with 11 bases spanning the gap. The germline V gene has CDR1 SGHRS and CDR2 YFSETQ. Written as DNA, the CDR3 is TGCGCCAGCAGCTTGACAGGTGGCCATAGCAATCAGCCCCAGCATTTT. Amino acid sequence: CASSLTGGHSNQPQHF.

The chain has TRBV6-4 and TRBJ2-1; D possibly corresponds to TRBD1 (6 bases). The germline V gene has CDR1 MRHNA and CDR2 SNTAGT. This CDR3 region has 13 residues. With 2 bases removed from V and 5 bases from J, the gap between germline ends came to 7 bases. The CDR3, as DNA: TGTGCCAGCAGTGACCGGGACAACAATGAGCAGTTCTTC. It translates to CASSDRDNNEQFF.

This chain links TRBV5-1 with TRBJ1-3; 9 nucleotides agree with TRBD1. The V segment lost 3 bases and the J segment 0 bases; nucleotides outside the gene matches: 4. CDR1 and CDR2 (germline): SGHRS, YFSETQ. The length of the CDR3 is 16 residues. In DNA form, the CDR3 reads TGCGCCAGCAGCTATGGGACAGGGAGCTCTGGAAACACCATATATTTT. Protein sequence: CASSYGTGSSGNTIYF.

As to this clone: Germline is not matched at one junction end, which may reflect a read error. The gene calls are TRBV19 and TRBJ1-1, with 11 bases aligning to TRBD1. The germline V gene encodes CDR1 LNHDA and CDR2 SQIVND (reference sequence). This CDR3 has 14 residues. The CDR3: CASSIDPDRGHRWF. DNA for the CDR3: TGTGCCAGTAGTATAGATCCGGACAGGGGGCATAGGTGGTTT.

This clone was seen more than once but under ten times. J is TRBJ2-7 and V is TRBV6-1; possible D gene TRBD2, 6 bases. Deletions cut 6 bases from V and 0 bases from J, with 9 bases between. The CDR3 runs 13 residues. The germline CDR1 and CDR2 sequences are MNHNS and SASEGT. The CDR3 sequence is CASREGLSYEQYF. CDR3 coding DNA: TGTGCCAGCAGAGAGGGACTCTCCTACGAGCAGTACTTC.

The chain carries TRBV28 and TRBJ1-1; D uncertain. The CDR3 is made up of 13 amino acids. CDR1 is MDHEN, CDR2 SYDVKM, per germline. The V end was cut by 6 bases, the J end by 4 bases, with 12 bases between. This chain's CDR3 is CASSSNSGTEAFF. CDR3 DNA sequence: TGTGCCAGCAGCAGTAACAGCGGCACTGAAGCTTTCTTT.